This TCR beta chain was documented in a study of blood T cell repertoires in COVID-19. Study as a whole: Italy, Spain and the United States were the sources of the convalescent and acute COVID-19 samples. PBMCs, B-cell-depleted T cells, or T cells were the source of the cDNA or gDNA that made up the material.

Original processing notes: Amplification with reference gene primers provided the estimates of nucleated cell counts. Method: immunoSEQ multiplex PCR; TCRdb's copy keeps in-frame clones and lacks some. Clonal size and the V and J genes are those of that table, whereas D and trimming came from the DNA. The sample lists roughly 120,000 clones; approximately 80% were seen once. With 3 bases removed from V and 5 bases from J, the gap between germline ends came to 8 bases. The CDR3 loop spans 14 amino acids. Germline CDR1 reads LGHNA; CDR2 reads YNFKEQ. V usage is TRBV4-2 and J usage is TRBJ1-6, with no clear D. The sample comprised peripheral blood. The sequence was collected from a woman aged 55-75 years with acute or convalescent COVID-19. The CDR3 nucleotides read TGTGCCAGCAGCCACCTACTTCATAATTCACCCCTCCACTTT. It specifies CASSHLLHNSPLHF.